The clone carrying this T cell receptor beta chain was counted many times. Authors' data handling: ImmunoSEQ supplied junction-only sequences lacking quality scores, so filtering was different. Some clones are missing from TCRdb's copy, which holds only in-frame ones; the method was immunoSEQ multiplex PCR. The DNA gave D and trimming, while V, J and clone size come from that table. This sample has fewer than 1 million clones, with 90% to 97% found just once. This specimen belongs to a study of shared clonotypes between healthy human individuals. Germline V gene data show CDR1 as SEHNR and CDR2 as FQNEAQ (reference sequence). J lost 7 bases, V lost 6 bases, and 12 bases had no gene match. This CDR3 region has 15 residues. The naive CD8 fraction comprised CD45RO-negative cells positively selected for CCR7 and excluded terminally differentiated effector memory CD45RA+ cells.

Source material: naive CD8+ T cells sorted from blood. The sequence derives from a man aged 25 to 45 in good health. This chain links TRBV7-9 with TRBJ2-1; 7 nucleotides match TRBD2. Here the CDR3 DNA reads TGTGCCAGCAGTCCACCGGACGCGGGAGCTAATGAGCAGTTCTTC. It encodes CASSPPDAGANEQFF.